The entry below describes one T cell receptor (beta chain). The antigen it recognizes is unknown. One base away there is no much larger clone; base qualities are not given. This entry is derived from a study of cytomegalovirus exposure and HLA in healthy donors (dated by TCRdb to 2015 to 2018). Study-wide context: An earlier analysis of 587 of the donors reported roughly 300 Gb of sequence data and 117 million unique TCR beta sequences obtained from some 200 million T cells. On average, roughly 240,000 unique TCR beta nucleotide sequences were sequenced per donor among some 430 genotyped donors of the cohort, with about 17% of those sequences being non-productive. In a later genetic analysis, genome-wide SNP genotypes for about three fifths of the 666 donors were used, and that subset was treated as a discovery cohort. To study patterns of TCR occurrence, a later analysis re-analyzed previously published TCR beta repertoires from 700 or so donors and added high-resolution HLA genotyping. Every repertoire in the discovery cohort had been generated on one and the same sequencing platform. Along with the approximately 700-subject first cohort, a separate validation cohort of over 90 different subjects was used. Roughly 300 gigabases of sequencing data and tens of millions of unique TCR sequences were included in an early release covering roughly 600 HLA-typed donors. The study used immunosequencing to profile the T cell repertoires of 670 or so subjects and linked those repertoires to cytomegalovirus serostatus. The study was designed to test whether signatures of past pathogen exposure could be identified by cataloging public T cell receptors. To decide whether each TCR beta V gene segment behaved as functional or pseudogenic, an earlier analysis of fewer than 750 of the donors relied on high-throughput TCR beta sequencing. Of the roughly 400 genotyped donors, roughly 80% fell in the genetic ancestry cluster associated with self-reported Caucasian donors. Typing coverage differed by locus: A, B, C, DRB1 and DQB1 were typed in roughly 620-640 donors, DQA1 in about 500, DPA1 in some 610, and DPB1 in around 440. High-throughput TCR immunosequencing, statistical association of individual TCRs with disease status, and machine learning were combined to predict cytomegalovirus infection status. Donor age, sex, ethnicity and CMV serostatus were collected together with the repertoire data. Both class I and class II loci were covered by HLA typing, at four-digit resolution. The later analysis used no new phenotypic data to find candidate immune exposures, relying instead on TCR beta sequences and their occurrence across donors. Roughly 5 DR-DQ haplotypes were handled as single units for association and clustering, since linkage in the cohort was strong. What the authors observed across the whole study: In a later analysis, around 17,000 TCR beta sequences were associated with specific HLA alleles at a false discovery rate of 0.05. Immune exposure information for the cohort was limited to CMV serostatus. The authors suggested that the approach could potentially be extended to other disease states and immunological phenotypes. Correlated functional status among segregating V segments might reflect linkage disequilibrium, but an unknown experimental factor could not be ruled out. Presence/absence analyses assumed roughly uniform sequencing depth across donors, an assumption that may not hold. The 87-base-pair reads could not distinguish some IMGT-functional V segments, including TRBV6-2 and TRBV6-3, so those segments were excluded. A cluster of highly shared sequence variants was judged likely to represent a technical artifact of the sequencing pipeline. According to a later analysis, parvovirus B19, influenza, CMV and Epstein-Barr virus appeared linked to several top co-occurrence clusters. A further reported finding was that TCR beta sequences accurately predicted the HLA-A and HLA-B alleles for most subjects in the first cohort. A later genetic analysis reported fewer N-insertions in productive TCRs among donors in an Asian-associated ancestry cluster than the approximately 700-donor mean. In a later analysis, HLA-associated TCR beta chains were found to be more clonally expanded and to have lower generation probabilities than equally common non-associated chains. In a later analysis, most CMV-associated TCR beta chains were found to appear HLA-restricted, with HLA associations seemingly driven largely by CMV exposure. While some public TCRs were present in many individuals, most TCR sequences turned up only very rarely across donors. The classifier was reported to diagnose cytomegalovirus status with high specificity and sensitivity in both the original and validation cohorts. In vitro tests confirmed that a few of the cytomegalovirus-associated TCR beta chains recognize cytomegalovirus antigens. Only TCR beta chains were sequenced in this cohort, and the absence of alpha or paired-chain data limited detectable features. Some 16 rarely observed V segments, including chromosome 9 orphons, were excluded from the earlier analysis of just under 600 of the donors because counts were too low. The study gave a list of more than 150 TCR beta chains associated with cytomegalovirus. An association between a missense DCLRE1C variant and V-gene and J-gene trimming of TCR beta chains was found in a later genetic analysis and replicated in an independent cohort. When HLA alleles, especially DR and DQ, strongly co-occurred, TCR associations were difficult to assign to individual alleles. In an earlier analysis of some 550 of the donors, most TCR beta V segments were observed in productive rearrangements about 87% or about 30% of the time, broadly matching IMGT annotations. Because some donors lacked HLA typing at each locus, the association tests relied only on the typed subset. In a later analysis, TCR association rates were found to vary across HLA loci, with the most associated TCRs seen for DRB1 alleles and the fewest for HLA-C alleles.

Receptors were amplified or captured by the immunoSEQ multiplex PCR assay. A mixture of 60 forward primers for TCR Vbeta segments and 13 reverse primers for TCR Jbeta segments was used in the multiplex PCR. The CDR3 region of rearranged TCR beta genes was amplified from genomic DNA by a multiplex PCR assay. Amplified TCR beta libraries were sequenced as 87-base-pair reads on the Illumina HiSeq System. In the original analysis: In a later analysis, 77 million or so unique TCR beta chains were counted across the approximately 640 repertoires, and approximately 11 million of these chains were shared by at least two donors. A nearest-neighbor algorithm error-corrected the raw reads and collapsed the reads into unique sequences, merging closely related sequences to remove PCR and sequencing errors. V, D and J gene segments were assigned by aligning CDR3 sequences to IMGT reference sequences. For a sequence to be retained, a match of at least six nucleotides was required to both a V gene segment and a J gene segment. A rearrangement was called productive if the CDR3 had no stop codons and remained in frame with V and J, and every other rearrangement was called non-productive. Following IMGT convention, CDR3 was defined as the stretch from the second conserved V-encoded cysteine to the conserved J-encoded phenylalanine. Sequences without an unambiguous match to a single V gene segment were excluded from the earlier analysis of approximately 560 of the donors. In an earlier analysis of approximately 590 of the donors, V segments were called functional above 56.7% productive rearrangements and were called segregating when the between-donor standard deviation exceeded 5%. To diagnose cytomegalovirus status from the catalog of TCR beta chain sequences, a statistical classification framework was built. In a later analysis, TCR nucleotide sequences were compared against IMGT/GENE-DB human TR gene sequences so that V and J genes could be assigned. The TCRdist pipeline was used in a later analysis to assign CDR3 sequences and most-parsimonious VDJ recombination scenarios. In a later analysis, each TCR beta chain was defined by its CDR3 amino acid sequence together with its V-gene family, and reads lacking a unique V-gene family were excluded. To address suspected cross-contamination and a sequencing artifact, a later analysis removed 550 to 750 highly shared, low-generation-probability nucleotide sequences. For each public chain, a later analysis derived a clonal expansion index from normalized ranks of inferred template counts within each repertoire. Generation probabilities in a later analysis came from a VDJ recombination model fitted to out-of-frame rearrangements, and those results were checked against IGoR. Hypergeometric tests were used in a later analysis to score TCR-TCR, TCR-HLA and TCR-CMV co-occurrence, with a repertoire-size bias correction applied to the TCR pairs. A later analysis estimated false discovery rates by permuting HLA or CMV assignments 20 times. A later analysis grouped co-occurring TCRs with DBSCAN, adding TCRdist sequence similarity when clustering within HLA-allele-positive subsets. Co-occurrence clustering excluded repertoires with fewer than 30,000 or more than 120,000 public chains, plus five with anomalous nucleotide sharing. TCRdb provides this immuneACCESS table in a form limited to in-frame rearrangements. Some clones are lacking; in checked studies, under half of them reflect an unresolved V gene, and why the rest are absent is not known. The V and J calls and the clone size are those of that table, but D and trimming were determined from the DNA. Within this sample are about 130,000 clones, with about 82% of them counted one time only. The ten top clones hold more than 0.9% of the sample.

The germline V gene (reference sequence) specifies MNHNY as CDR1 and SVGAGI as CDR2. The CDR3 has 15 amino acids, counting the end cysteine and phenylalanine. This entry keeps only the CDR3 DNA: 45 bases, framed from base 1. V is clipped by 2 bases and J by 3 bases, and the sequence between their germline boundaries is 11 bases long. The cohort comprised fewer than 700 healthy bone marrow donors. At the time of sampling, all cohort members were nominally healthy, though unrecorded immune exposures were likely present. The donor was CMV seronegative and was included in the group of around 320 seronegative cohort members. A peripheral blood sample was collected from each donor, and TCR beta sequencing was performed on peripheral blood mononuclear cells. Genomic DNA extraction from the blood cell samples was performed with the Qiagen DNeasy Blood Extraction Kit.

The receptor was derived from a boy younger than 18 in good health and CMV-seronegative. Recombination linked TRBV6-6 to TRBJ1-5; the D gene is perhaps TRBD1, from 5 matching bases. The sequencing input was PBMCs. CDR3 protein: CASSYADSYNQPQHF. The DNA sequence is TGTGCCAGCAGTTACGCCGACAGCTACAATCAGCCCCAGCATTTT.